This T cell receptor (beta chain) originates from a study of shared clonotypes between healthy human individuals. Study-wide points: Among the subsets, naive ones generally showed larger estimated richness than memory ones.

This CDR3 is 16 amino acids long. Germline lookup yields CDR1 LNHDA and CDR2 SQIVND (reference sequence). V was pared by 1 base and J by 0 bases, with 10 bases between. Points on this clone: Its specificity is unknown.

Every subset had its genomic DNA shared out evenly among several immunoSEQ plates. Some clones are missing from TCRdb's copy, which holds only in-frame ones; the method was immunoSEQ multiplex PCR. This table holds 2,100,000 or so clones, almost 96% found once. Sequenced: naive CD4+ T cells sorted from blood. The subset: CD45RA+ positively selected. This clonotype was obtained from a man between 18 and 29 years old in good health. The chain joins TRBV19 to TRBJ1-5, with D unresolved. CDR3 in DNA: TGTGCCAGTAGTATAGGTTGGGTTGATAGCAATCAGCCCCAGCATTTT. This sequence encodes CASSIGWVDSNQPQHF.